What follows describes a single T cell receptor beta chain. Its matching antigen is unknown. Assay: immunoSEQ multiplex PCR; the TCRdb copy retains only in-frame clones and omits some. This sample has around 140,000 clones, with roughly 85% found just once. These data belong to a study of Ad26.COV2.S vaccination and SARS-CoV-2 variants. Trimming pared 2 bases from V and 5 bases from J, leaving 4 bases between. The CDR3 totals 11 residues. CDR1 is MNHEY and CDR2 is SVGEGT in the germline V gene. Whole-study results and caveats: Measurements of TCR breadth and depth may have given underestimates of the total T cell responses. Post-vaccination spike-specific CD8+ and CD4+ T cell responses reportedly had substantial breadth.

The TCR was taken from a human donor who had recovered from COVID-19. The source material was peripheral blood, sampled after recovery from COVID-19. The chain recombines TRBV6-2 or TRBV6-3 with TRBJ2-7, with D hard to call. The CDR3 DNA reads as TGTGCCAGCAGTTACCTGGACGAGCAGTACTTC. Translating it yields CASSYLDEQYF.